This T cell receptor beta chain was documented in a study of T cell repertoires in ileal Crohn's disease. Only in-frame clones appear in the TCRdb table, and some are missing; sequencing was by immunoSEQ multiplex PCR. The sample gives more than 9,000 clones, roughly 72% of which show up once; 3.5% to 5% is in the top ten. The length of the CDR3 is 14 residues. Trimming removed 4 bases at V and 4 bases at J, with 14 bases between. CDR1 is SGHNT and CDR2 is YYREEE in the germline V gene (reference sequence). This sequence originates from an adult with Crohn's disease. Sequenced sample: ileal tissue. The V and J genes are TRBV5-4 and TRBJ1-2, with D possibly TRBD1 on 6 matching bases. CDR3 in DNA: TGTGCCAGCAGCACTACCGGACAGCCCTATGGCTACACCTTC. This sequence encodes CASSTTGQPYGYTF.